A selection of T cell receptor beta chains follows, all from one sample in a study of response to subunit inactivated influenza vaccine. TCRdb fed the RT-PCR reads into MiXCR, producing one record per CDR3 protein. The sample carries hundreds of thousands of distinct CDR3 sequences, over 9.5% recorded once. This specimen was PBMCs from blood, taken on the day of vaccination. These receptors originate from a man in his fifties who received an inactivated influenza vaccine. CDR3s include the opening cysteine and the closing phenylalanine or tryptophan. The order of the fields is D gene, clone size, CDR3 length, J gene, V gene, CDR3 protein, CDR3 DNA. D genes are given only for firm matches. Clone size is not always given. Where it is, it says once, few, many or a class for expanded clones.

d_call: -
clone_size: few
cdr3_length: 15
j_call: TRBJ2-1
v_call: TRBV29-1
cdr3_aa: CSVEGGDYIYNEQFF
cdr3_nt: TGCAGCGTTGAAGGGGGAGACTATATTTACAATGAGCAGTTCTTC

d_call: -
clone_size: -
cdr3_length: 15
j_call: TRBJ1-1
v_call: TRBV6-2/TRBV6-3
cdr3_aa: CASSPDQTMTAEAFF
cdr3_nt: TGTGCCAGCAGTCCCGACCAAACAATGACAGCTGAAGCTTTCTTT

d_call: -
clone_size: many
cdr3_length: 13
j_call: TRBJ1-5
v_call: TRBV10-3
cdr3_aa: CAISESSNQPQHF
cdr3_nt: TGTGCCATCAGTGAATCGAGCAATCAGCCCCAGCATTTT

d_call: -
clone_size: few
cdr3_length: 15
j_call: TRBJ1-1
v_call: TRBV12-3/TRBV12-4
cdr3_aa: CASSLFEGSGTEAFF
cdr3_nt: TGTGCCAGCAGCTTGTTTGAGGGATCGGGCACTGAAGCTTTCTTT

d_call: -
clone_size: -
cdr3_length: 14
j_call: TRBJ2-3
v_call: TRBV6-1
cdr3_aa: CASTASWGTDTQYF
cdr3_nt: TGTGCCAGCACCGCGAGCTGGGGCACAGATACGCAGTATTTT

d_call: -
clone_size: few
cdr3_length: 12
j_call: TRBJ1-5
v_call: TRBV28
cdr3_aa: CASSREDQPQHF
cdr3_nt: TGTGCCAGCAGTCGCGAGGATCAGCCCCAGCATTTT

d_call: -
clone_size: -
cdr3_length: 15
j_call: TRBJ2-3
v_call: TRBV24-1
cdr3_aa: CATSGPRKGQDTQYF
cdr3_nt: TGTGCCACCAGTGGGCCTCGGAAGGGACAAGATACGCAGTATTTT

d_call: -
clone_size: many
cdr3_length: 12
j_call: TRBJ2-1
v_call: TRBV7-9
cdr3_aa: CASSLDGYEPFF
cdr3_nt: TGTGCCAGCAGCTTAGACGGATATGAGCCGTTCTTC

d_call: -
clone_size: -
cdr3_length: 15
j_call: TRBJ1-5
v_call: TRBV7-8
cdr3_aa: CASSLGAGVGQPQHF
cdr3_nt: TGTGCCAGCAGCTTAGGTGCAGGGGTGGGTCAGCCCCAGCATTTT

d_call: -
clone_size: few
cdr3_length: 16
j_call: TRBJ2-5
v_call: TRBV27
cdr3_aa: CASSLQGYGQQETQYF
cdr3_nt: TGTGCCAGCAGTTTACAGGGGTACGGACAGCAAGAGACCCAGTACTTC